Listed here is a single T cell receptor (beta chain). Its antigen is not known. The sample comes from a study of cytomegalovirus exposure and HLA in healthy donors. Study details: Inside one of the first data releases sat 80 million to 95 million unique TCRs taken from HLA-typed donors.

Germline-derived CDR1 and CDR2 are SNHLY and FYNNEI. The CDR3 sequence is 15 residues long. Unmatched junction bases numbered 7, after V lost 5 bases and J lost 2 bases. Notes on the study in general: V- and J-gene trimming in TCR beta was tied to a missense DCLRE1C variant by an analysis performed later.

The PCR employed 60 Vbeta primers together with 13 Jbeta primers. Some clones are missing from TCRdb's copy, which holds only in-frame ones; the method was immunoSEQ multiplex PCR. The ten top clones account for 1.3%, within a sample of around 150,000 clones. This TCR came from a woman between 55 and 75 years old in good health and CMV-seronegative. This sequence joins TRBV2 and TRBJ2-7; TRBD1 matches 9 bases. The specimen was PBMCs. CDR3 sequence reads: CASSLEGQGTYEQYF. In DNA, the CDR3 is TGTGCCAGCAGTTTGGAGGGACAGGGAACCTACGAGCAGTACTTC.